The sample holds a few counts of the clone carrying this T cell receptor beta chain. The DNA is omitted, as the CDR3 cannot be located on it reliably, and the CDR3 follows TCRdb's listing. A total of 20 residues make up the CDR3, ends included. The record originates from a study of blood T cells in healthy people across ages. Sample-barcoded 5' priming and a J-beta primer mix drove a second PCR of roughly 7 to 11 cycles. TCRdb called the 5' RACE reads again in MiXCR, with one record for every CDR3 protein. Of 750,000 to 1,000,000 distinct CDR3 sequences listed, about 27% are singletons. This sample also appeared in a second study, on T cells of mothers and their children.

This chain connects TRBV12-3 or TRBV12-4 to TRBJ2-5; the table's D call, TRBD1, has no DNA check behind it. This clonotype was sampled from a woman aged 40 to 50 in good health. The source material was blood. The CDR3: CASRQGLNTGELFFGETQYF.